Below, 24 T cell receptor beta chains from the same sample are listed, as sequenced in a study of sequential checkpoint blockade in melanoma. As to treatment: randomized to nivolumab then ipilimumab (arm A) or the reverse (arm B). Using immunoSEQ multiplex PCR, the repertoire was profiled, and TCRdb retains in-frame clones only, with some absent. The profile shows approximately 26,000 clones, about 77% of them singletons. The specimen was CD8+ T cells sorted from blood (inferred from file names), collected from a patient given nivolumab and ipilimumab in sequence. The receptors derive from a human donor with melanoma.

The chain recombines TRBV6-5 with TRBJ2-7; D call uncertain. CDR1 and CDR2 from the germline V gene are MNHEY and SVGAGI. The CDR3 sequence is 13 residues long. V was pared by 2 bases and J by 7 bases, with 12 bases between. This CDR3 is CASSYGPSWEQYF. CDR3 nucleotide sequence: TGTGCCAGCAGTTACGGCCCCTCGTGGGAGCAGTACTTC.

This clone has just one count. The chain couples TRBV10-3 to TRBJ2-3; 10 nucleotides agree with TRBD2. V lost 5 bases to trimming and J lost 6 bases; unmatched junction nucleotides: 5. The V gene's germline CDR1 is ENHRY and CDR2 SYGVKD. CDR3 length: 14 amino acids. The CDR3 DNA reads TGTGCCATCAGTACCGGGACTAGCGAGGATACGCAGTATTTT. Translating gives CAISTGTSEDTQYF.

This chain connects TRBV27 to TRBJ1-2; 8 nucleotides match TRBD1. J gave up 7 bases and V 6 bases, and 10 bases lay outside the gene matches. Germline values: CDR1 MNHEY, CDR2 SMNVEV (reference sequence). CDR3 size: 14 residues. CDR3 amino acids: CASSRDRRKAGYTF. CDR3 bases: TGTGCCAGCAGCCGGGACAGGCGGAAGGCTGGCTACACCTTC.

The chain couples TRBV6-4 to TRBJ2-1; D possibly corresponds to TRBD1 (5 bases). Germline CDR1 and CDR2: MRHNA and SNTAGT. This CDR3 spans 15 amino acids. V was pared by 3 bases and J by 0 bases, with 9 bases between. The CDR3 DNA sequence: TGTGCCAGCAGTGAACAGGAGAGCTCCTACAATGAGCAGTTCTTC. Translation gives CASSEQESSYNEQFF.

The CDR3: CASSPSGGYNEQFF. CDR3 coding DNA: TGTGCCAGCAGCCCGAGCGGAGGCTACAATGAGCAGTTCTTC. This chain uses TRBV4-2 with TRBJ2-1; D is perhaps TRBD2 (5 bases). Germline V lookup: CDR1 LGHNA, CDR2 YNFKEQ. CDR3 size: 14 residues. Trimming took 4 bases from V and 3 from J, leaving 10 bases between them.

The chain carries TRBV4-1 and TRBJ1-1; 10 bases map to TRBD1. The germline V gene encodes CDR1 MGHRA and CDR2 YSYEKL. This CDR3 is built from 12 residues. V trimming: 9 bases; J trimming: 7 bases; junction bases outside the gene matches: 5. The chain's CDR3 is CASRGQGIEAFF. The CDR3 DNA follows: TGCGCCAGTAGGGGACAGGGGATTGAAGCTTTCTTT.

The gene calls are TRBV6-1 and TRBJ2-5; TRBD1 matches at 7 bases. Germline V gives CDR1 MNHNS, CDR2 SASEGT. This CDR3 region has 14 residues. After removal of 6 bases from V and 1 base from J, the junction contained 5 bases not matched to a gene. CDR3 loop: CASRMNRGQETQYF. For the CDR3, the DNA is TGTGCCAGCAGGATGAACAGGGGCCAAGAGACCCAGTACTTC.

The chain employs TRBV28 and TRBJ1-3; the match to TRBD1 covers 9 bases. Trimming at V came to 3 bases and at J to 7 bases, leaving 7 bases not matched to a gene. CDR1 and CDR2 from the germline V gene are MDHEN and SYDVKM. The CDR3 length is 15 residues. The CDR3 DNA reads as TGTGCCAGCAGTTTCCGGGACAGGGTTTGGAACACCATATATTTT. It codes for CASSFRDRVWNTIYF.

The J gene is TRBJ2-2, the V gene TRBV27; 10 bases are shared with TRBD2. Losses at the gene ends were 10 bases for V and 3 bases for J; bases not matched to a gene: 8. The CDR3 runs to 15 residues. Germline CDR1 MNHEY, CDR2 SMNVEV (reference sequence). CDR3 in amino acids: CAISAGGPDTGELFF. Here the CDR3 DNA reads TGTGCCATTTCAGCGGGAGGGCCGGACACCGGGGAGCTGTTTTTT.

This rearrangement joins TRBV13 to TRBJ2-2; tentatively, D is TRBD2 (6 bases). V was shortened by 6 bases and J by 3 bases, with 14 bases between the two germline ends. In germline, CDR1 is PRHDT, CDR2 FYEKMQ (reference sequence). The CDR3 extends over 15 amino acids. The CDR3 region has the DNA TGTGCCAGCAGAAACAGCGGGCTCGACACCGGGGAGCTGTTTTTT. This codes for CASRNSGLDTGELFF.

Here the CDR3 reads CASGPRTGGGYTF. CDR3 nucleotide sequence: TGTGCCAGCGGCCCGAGGACAGGGGGAGGCTACACCTTC. The rearrangement joins TRBV9 to TRBJ1-2; 10 bases are a match to TRBD1. Germline V gene data show CDR1 as SGDLS and CDR2 as YYNGEE. This CDR3 is 13 amino acids long. V gave up 7 bases and J gave up 8 bases; unmatched junction bases: 8.

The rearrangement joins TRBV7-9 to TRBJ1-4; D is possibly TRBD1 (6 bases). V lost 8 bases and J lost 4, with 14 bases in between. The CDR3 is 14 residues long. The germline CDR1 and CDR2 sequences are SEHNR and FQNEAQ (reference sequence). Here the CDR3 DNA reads TGTGCCAGCCAACCGGGACACATTAATGAAAAACTGTTTTTT. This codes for CASQPGHINEKLFF.

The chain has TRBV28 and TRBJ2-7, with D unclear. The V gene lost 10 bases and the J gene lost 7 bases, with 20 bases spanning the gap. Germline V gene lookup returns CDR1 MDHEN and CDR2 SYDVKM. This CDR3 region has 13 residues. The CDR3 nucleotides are TGTGCCATGAAGAGGCAGAACACCGGAGAGCAGTACTTC. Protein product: CAMKRQNTGEQYF.

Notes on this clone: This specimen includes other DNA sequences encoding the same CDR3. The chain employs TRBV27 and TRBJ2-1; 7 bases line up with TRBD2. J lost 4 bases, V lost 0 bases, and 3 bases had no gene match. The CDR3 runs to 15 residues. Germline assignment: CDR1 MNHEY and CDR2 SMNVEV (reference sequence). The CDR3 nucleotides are TGTGCCAGCAGTTTATCTGCTAGCGGATACAATGAGCAGTTCTTC. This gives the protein CASSLSASGYNEQFF.

The CDR3 region has the DNA TGTGCCAGCAGTTTCCCGACACTAGCGGGAGAGGGTGAGCAGTACTTC. Protein sequence: CASSFPTLAGEGEQYF. This chain joins TRBV28 and TRBJ2-7; TRBD2 agrees at 11 bases. V was clipped by 3 bases and J by 7 bases; unmatched bases: 11. Per germline, CDR1 MDHEN and CDR2 SYDVKM. The CDR3 sequence is 16 residues long.

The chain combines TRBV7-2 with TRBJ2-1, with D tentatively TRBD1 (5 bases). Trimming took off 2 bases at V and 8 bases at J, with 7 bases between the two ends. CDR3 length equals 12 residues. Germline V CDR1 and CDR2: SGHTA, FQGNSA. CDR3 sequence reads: CASSLIGDEQFF. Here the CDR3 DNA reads TGTGCCAGCAGCTTAATAGGGGATGAGCAGTTCTTC.

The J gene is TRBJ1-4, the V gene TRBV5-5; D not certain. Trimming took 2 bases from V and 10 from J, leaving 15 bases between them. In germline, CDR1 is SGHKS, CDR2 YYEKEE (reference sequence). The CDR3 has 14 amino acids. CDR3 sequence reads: CASSLTVIGGKLFF. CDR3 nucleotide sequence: TGTGCCAGCAGCTTAACAGTTATCGGTGGAAAACTGTTTTTT.

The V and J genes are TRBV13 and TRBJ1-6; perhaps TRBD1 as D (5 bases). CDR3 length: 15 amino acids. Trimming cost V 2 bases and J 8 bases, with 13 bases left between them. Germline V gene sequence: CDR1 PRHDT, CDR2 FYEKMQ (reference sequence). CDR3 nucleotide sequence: TGTGCCAGCAGCTTATTGGGAGGGGTCGATTCACCCCTCCACTTT. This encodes CASSLLGGVDSPLHF.

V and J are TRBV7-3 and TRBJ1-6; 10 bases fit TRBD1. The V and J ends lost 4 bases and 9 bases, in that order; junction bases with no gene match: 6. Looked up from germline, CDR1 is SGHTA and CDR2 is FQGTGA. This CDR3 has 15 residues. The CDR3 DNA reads TGTGCCAGCAGCTCCGAAGGGGACAGGGGTTCACCCCTCCACTTT. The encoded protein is CASSSEGDRGSPLHF.

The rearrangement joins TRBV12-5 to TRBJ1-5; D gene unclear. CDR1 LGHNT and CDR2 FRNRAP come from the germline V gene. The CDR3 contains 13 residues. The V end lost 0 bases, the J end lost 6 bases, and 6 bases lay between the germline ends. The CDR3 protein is CASGLVQSQPQHF. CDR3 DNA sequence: TGTGCTAGTGGTTTGGTACAAAGTCAGCCCCAGCATTTT.

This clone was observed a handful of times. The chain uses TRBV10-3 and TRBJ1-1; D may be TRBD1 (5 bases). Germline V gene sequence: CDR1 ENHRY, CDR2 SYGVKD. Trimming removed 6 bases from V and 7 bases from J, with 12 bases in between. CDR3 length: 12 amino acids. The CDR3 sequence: CAIRPGSGEAFF. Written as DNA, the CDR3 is TGTGCCATCAGGCCAGGGTCTGGTGAAGCTTTCTTT.

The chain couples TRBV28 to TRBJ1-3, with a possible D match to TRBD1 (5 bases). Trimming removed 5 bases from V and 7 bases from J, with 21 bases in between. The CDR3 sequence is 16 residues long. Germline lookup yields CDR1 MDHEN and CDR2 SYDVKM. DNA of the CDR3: TGTGCCAGCAGTCCACCCGCGGGGCTAAACCGGAACACCATATATTTT. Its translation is CASSPPAGLNRNTIYF.

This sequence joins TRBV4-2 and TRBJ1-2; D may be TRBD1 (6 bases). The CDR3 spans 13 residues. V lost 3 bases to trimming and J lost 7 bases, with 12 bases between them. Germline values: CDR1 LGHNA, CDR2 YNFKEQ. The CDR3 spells CASSQELGAGYTF. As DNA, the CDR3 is TGTGCCAGCAGCCAGGAATTGGGGGCTGGCTACACCTTC.

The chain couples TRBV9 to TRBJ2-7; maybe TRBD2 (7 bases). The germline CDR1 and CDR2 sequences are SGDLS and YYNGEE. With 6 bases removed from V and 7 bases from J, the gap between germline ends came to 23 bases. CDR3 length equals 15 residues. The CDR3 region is CASTLRGGPFEEQYF. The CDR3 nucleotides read TGTGCCAGCACTCTAAGGGGGGGGCCCTTCGAGGAGCAGTACTTC.